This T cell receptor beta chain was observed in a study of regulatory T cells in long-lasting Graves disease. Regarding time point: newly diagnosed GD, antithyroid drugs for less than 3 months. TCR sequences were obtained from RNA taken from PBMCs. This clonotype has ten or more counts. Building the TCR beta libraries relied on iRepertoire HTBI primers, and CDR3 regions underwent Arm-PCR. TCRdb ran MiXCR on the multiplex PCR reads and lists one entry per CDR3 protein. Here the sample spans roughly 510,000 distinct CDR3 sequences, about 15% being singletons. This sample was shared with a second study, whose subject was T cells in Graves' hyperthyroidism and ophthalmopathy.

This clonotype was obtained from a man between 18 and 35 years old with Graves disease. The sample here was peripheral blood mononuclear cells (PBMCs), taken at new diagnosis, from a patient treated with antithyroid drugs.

In DNA form, the CDR3 reads TGCAGTGCTAGGAGGACTAGATTCGTCGAGCAGTACTTC. It is translated as CSARRTRFVEQYF. This sequence joins TRBV20-1 and TRBJ2-7, with TRBD2 matching over 7 bases. The CDR3 extends over 13 amino acids. CDR1 and CDR2 (germline): DFQATT, SNEGSKA (reference sequence). V dropped 3 bases and J dropped 6; count of bases not matched to a gene: 8.